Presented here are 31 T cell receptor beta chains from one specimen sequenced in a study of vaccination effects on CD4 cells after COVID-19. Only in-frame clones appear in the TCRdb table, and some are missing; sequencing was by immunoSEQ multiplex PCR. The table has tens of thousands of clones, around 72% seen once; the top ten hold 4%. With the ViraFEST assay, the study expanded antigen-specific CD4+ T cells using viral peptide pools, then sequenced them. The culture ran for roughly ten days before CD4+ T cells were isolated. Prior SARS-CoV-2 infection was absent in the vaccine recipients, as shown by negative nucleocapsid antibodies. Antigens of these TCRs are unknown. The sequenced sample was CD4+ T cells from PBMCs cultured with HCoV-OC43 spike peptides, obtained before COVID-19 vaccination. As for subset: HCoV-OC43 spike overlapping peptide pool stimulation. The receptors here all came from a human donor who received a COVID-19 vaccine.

The CDR3 region is CASSGVQAGQDRGGNEQFF. The CDR3 DNA reads TGCGCCAGCAGTGGAGTGCAGGCAGGACAGGATCGGGGAGGCAATGAGCAGTTCTTC. The chain carries TRBV10-1 and TRBJ2-1; weak D call: TRBD1 (7 bases). The CDR3 totals 19 residues. CDR1 and CDR2 (germline): WNHNN, SYGVQD (reference sequence). Trimming took off 4 bases at V and 6 bases at J, with 28 bases between the two ends.

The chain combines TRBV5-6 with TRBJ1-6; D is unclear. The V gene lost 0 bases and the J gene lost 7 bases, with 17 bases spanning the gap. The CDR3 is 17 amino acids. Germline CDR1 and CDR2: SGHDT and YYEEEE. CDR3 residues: CASSLGPTGPLNSPLHF. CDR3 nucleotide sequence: TGTGCCAGCAGCTTGGGCCCTACCGGGCCCCTCAATTCACCCCTCCACTTT. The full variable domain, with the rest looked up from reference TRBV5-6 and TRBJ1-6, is DAGVTQSPTHLIKTRGQQVTLRCSPKSGHDTVSWYQQALGQGPQFIFQYYEEEERQRGNFPDRFSGHQFPNYSSELNVNALLLGDSALYLCASSLGPTGPLNSPLHFGNGTRLTVT.

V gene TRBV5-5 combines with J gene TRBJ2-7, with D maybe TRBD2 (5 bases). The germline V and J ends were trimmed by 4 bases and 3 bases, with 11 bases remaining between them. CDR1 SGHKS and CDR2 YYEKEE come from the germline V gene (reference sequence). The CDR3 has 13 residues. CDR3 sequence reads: CASSTGLGYEQYV. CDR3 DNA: TGTGCCAGCAGCACCGGACTGGGCTACGAGCAGTACGTC.

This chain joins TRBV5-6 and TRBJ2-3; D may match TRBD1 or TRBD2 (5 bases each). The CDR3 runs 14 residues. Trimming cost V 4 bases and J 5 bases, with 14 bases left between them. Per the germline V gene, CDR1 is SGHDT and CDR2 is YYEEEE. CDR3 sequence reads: CASSTGTYKDTQYF. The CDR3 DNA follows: TGTGCCAGCAGCACCGGGACGTACAAAGATACGCAGTATTTT.

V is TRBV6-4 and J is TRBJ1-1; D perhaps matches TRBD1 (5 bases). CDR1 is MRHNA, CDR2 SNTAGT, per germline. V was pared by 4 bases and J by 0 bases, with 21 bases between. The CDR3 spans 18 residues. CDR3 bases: TGTGCCAGCAGTGCCACGCCCCCCGAGACAGTCATGAACACTGAAGCTTTCTTT. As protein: CASSATPPETVMNTEAFF.

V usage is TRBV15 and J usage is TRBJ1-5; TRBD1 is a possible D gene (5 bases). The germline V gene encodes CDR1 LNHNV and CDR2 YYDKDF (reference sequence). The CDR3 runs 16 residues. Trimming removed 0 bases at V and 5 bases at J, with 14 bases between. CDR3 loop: CATSRDAREADQPQHF. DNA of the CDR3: TGTGCCACCAGCAGAGATGCCAGGGAGGCGGATCAGCCCCAGCATTTT. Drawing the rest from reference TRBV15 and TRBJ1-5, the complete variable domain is DAMVIQNPRYQVTQFGKPVTLSCSQTLNHNVMYWYQQKSSQAPKLLFHYYDKDFNNEADTPDNFQSRRPNTSFCFLDIRSPGLGDTAMYLCATSRDAREADQPQHFGDGTRLSIL.

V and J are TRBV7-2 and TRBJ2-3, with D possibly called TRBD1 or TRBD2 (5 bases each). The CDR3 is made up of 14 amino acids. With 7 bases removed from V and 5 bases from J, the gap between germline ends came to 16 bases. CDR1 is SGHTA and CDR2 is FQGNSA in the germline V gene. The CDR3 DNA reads TGTGCCAGCACCCTGACCCGGGGCAGAGATACGCAGTATTTT. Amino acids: CASTLTRGRDTQYF.

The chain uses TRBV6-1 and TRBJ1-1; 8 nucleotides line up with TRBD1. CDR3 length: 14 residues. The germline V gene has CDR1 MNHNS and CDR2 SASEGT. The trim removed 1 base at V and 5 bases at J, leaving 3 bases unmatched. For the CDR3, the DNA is TGTGCCAGCAGTGAAGGCACAGGGGGTACTGAAGCTTTCTTT. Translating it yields CASSEGTGGTEAFF.

CDR3 residues: CASSGQGLHTEAFF. CDR3 DNA: TGTGCCAGCAGCGGACAGGGATTACACACTGAAGCTTTCTTT. The gene calls are TRBV2 and TRBJ1-1; 8 nucleotides line up with TRBD1. V lost 6 bases and J lost 3; bases outside the gene matches: 6. CDR3 size: 14 residues. Per the germline V gene, CDR1 is SNHLY and CDR2 is FYNNEI. The variable domain in full, completed from reference TRBV2 and TRBJ1-1, reads EPEVTQTPSHQVTQMGQEVILRCVPISNHLYFYWYRQILGQKVEFLVSFYNNEISEKSEIFDDQFSVERPDGSNFTLKIRSTKLEDSAMYFCASSGQGLHTEAFFGQGTRLTVV.

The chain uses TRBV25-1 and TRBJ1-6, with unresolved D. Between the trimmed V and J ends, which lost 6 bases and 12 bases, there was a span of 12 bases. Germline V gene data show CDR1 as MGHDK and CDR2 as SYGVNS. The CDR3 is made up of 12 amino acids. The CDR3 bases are TGTGCCAGCAGCAGCCTGCTGGAACCCCTCCACTTT. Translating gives CASSSLLEPLHF.

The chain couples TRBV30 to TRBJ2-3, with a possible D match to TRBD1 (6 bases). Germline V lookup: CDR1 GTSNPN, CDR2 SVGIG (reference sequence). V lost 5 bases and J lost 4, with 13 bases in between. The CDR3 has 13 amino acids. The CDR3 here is CAWREPGADTQYF. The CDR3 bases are TGTGCCTGGCGCGAACCAGGGGCAGATACGCAGTATTTT.

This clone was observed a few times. CDR3 region: CASSAGERDNSPLHF. The CDR3 region has the DNA TGTGCCAGCTCTGCAGGGGAAAGGGATAATTCACCCCTCCACTTT. J is TRBJ1-6 and V is TRBV19, with a possible D match to TRBD1 (6 bases). From germline, CDR1 is LNHDA and CDR2 SQIVND (reference sequence). V was clipped by 9 bases and J by 5 bases, with 17 bases between them. CDR3 length: 15 amino acids.

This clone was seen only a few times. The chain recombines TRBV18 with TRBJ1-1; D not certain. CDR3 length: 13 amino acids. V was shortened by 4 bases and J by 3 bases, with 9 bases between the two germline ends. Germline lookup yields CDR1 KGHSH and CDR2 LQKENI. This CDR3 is CASSRERYTEAFF. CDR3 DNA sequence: TGTGCCAGCTCACGGGAGAGGTACACTGAAGCTTTCTTT. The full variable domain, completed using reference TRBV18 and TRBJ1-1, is NAGVMQNPRHLVRRRGQEARLRCSPMKGHSHVYWYRQLPEEGLKFMVYLQKENIIDESGMPKERFSAEFPKEGPSILRIQQVVRGDSAAYFCASSRERYTEAFFGQGTRLTVV.

CDR3 region: CASTERTEAFF. The DNA for the CDR3 is TGTGCCAGTACAGAAAGAACGGAGGCTTTCTTT. The gene calls are TRBV19 and TRBJ1-1, with no clear D. This CDR3 has 11 amino acids. Trimming left V 7 bases short and J 11 bases short, with 14 bases between. The germline V gene has CDR1 LNHDA and CDR2 SQIVND (reference sequence).

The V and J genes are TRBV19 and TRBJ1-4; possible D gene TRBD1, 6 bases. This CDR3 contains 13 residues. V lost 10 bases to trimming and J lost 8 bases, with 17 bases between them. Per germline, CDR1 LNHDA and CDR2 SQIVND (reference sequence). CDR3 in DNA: TGTGCCACCCAGAGGGGGGTTCAGGAAAAACTGTTTTTT. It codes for CATQRGVQEKLFF.

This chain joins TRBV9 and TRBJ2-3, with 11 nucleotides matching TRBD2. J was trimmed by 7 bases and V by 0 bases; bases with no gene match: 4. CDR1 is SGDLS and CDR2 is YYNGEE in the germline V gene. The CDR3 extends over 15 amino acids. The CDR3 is CASSVGSGGANTQYF. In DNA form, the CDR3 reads TGTGCCAGCAGCGTAGGTAGCGGGGGGGCGAATACGCAGTATTTT.

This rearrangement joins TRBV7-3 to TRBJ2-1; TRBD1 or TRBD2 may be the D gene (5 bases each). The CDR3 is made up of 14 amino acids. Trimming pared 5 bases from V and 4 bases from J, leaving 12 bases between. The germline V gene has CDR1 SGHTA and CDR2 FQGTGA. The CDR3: CASSTGHNYNEQFF. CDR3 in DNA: TGTGCCAGCAGCACGGGGCATAATTACAATGAGCAGTTCTTC.

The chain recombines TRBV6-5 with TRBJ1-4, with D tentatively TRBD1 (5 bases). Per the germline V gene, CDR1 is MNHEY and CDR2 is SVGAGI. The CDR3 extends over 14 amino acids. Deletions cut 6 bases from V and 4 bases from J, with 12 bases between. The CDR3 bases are TGTGCCAGCAGCCCCAGTGGGGGTAATGAAAAACTGTTTTTT. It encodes CASSPSGGNEKLFF.

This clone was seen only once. For the CDR3, the DNA is TGTGCCAGCAGGCGAACGGAGGTATCCTCTGGGGCCAACGTCCTGACTTTC. Translation: CASRRTEVSSGANVLTF. V and J are TRBV5-6 and TRBJ2-6, with D possibly TRBD2 on 5 matching bases. The germline gives CDR1 SGHDT, CDR2 YYEEEE. The V and J ends lost 5 bases and 0 bases respectively, with 15 bases between them. This CDR3 has 17 residues.

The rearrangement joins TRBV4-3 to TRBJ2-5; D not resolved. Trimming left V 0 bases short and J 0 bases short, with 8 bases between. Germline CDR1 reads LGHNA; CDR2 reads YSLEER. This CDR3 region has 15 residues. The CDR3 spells CASSQEPGYQETQYF. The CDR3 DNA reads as TGCGCCAGCAGCCAAGAACCCGGCTACCAAGAGACCCAGTACTTC.

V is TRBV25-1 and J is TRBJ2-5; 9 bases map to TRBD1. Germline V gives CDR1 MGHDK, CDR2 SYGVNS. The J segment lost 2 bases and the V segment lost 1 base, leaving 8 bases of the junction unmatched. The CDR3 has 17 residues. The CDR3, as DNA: TGTGCCAGCAGTGAATCCGGGACAGGGAAACTACAAGAGACCCAGTACTTC. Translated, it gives CASSESGTGKLQETQYF.

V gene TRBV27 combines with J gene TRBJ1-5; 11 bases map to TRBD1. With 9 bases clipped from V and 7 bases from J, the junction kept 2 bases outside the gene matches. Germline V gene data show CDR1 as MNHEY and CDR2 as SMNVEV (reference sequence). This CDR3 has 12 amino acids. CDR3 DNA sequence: TGTGCCAGGGACAGGGGGCTACAGCCCCAGCATTTT. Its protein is CARDRGLQPQHF.

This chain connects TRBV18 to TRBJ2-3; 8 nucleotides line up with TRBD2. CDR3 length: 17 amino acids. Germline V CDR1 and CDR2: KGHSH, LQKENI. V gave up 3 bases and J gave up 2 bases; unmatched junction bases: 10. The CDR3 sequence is CASSPWVSGELTDTQYF. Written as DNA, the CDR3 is TGTGCCAGCTCACCCTGGGTTAGCGGGGAACTCACAGATACGCAGTATTTT.

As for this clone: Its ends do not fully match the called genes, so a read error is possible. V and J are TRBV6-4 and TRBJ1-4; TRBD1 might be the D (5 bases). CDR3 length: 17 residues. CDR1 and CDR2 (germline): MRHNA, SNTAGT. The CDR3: CASSAVKGTATNEKLFF. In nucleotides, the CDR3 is TGTGCCAGCAGTGCGGTAAAAGGGACCGCAACCAATGAAAAACTGTTTTTT.

CDR3: CASSLGATQYF. The CDR3 DNA reads as TGTGCCAGCAGTTTAGGGGCGACCCAGTACTTC. The V call is TRBV12-3 or TRBV12-4, the J call TRBJ2-5; D remains unclear. The CDR3 totals 11 residues. V was clipped by 1 base and J by 7 bases, with 4 bases between them.

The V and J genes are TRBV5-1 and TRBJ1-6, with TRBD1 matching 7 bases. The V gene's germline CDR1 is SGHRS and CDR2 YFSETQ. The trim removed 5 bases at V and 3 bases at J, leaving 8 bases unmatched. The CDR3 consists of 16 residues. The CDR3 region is CASRIGAGGYNSPLHF. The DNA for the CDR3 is TGCGCCAGCAGGATCGGGGCAGGGGGCTATAATTCACCCCTCCACTTT.

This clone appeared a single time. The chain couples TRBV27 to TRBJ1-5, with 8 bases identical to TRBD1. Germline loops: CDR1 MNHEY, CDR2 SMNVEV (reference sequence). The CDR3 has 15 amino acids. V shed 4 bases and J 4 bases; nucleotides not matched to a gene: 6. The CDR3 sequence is CASSSPDRANQPQHF. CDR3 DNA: TGTGCCAGCAGTTCCCCGGACAGGGCAAATCAGCCCCAGCATTTT.

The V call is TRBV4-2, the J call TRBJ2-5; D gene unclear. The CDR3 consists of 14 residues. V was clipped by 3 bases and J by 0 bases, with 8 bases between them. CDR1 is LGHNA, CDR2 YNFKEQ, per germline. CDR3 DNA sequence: TGTGCCAGCAGCCAGGGTTTCGACCAAGAGACCCAGTACTTC. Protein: CASSQGFDQETQYF.

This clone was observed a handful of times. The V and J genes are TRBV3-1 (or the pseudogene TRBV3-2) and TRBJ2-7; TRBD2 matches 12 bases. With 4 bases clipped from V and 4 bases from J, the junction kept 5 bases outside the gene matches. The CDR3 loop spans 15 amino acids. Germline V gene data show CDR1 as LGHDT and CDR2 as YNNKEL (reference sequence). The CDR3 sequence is CASSLGLAGQYEQYV. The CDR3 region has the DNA TGTGCCAGCAGCCTCGGACTAGCGGGGCAGTACGAGCAGTACGTC.

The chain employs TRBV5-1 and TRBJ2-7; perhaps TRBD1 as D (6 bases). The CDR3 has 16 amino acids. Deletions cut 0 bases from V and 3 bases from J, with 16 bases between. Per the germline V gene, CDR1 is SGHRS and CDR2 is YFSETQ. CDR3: CASSLGRTANIYEQYV. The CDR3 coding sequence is TGCGCCAGCAGCTTGGGGCGGACAGCCAATATCTACGAGCAGTACGTC.

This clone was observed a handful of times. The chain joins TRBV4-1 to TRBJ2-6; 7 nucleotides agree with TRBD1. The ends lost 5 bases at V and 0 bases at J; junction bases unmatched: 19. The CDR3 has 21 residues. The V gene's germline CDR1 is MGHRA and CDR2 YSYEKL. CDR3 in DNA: TGCGCCAGCAGCGCCAGATCCATGACAGGGTTACTATCCTCTGGGGCCAACGTCCTGACTTTC. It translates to CASSARSMTGLLSSGANVLTF.